The subject of this entry is one T cell receptor (beta chain). The sample is drawn from a study of blood T cell repertoires in COVID-19. About the study: Sample material is recorded as cDNA or gDNA derived from T cells, B-cell-depleted T cells, or PBMCs.

V was pared by 3 bases and J by 9 bases, with 11 bases of the junction left unmatched. The CDR3 sequence is 15 residues long. CDR1 is SGDLS and CDR2 is YYNGEE in the germline V gene. Study processing details: Estimated nucleated cell counts came from reference gene primer amplification. Method: immunoSEQ multiplex PCR; TCRdb's copy keeps in-frame clones and lacks some. The V and J calls and clone size are taken from that table; D and trimming were inferred from the DNA. Among some 100,000 clones listed, around nine tenths were seen once. The TCR originated in a man in his sixties or seventies with acute or convalescent COVID-19. Sequencing was done on a sample of peripheral blood. The chain is built from TRBV9 and TRBJ2-1; the match to TRBD2 covers 8 bases. The CDR3 DNA reads as TGTGCCAGCAGCGGATTAGCGGGACCCCCTCTTGAGCAGTTCTTC. It translates to CASSGLAGPPLEQFF.